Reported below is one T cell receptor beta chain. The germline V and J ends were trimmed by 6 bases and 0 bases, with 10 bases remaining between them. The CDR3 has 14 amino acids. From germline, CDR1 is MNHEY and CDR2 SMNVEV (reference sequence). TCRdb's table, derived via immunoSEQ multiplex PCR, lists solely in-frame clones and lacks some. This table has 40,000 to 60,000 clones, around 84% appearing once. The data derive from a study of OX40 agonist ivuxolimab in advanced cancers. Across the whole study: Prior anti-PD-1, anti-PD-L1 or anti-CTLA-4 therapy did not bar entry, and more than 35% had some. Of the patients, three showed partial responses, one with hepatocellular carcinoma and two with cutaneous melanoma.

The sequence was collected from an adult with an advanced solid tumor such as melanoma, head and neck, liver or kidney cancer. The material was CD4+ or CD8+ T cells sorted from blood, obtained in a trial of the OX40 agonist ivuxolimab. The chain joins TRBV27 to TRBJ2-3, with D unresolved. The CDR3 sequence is CASRSLASTDTQYF. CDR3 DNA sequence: TGTGCCAGCAGGTCACTGGCTAGCACAGATACGCAGTATTTT.